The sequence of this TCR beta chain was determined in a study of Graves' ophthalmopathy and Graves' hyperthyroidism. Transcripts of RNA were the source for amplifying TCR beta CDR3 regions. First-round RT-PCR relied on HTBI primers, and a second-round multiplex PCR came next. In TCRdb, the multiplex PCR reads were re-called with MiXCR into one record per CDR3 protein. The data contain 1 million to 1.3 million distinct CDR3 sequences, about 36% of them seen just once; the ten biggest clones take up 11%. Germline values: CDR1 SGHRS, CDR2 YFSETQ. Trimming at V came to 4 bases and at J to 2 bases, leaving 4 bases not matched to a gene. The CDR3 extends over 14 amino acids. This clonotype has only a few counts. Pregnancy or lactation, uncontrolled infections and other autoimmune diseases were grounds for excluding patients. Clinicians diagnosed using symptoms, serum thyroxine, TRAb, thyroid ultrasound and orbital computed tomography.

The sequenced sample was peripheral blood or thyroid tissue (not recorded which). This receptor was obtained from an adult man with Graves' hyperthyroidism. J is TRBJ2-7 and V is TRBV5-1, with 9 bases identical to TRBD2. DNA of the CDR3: TGCGCCAGCAGCATAGCGGGAGCCCCCTACGAGCAGTACTTC. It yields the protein CASSIAGAPYEQYF.